These 3 T cell receptor beta chains were all obtained from the same sample, sequenced in a study of Graves' ophthalmopathy and Graves' hyperthyroidism (dated by TCRdb to the late 2010s). The sequencer was an Illumina HiSeq 2000. TCR beta CDR3 regions were amplified from RNA transcripts for repertoire sequencing. HTBI primers and the Qiagen OneStep RT-PCR kit were used in a first-round RT-PCR, which was followed by a second-round multiplex PCR, size selection and purification. TCRdb ran its own pipeline on the public reads, namely fastp trimming at Q25 and MiXCR clone calling, and kept in-frame beta chains. Every entry covers one CDR3 protein and lists the most common genes and DNA from its rows. The table for this sample lists approximately 540,000 distinct CDR3 sequences; approximately 37% of them were counted only once. The leading ten clones occupy about 4.1% of the sample. Source material: peripheral blood or thyroid tissue (not recorded which). Source of these receptors: an adult man with Graves' hyperthyroidism.

Regarding this clonotype: A much larger clone lies a single base off, so this may be a read error. This CDR3 fails to terminate in the conserved phenylalanine or tryptophan, so it likely reflects a read error. The gene calls are TRBV19 and TRBJ2-7; D ambiguous. Deletions cut 6 bases from V and 4 bases from J, with 16 bases between. Germline values: CDR1 LNHDA, CDR2 SQIVND (reference sequence). CDR3 size: 14 residues. CDR3 sequence: CASSPALREYEQYL. The CDR3 nucleotides are TGTGCCAGTAGCCCCGCGCTTAGGGAATACGAGCAGTACCTC.

In this sample, this clonotype turned up many times. This rearrangement joins TRBV5-6 to TRBJ2-7; no reliable D call. The CDR3 has 15 residues. Trimming stripped 0 bases from V and 3 bases from J, with 13 bases between. Looked up from germline, CDR1 is SGHDT and CDR2 is YYEEEE. This CDR3 reads CASSLAGQANYEQYF. CDR3 bases: TGTGCCAGCAGCTTGGCCGGGCAGGCCAACTACGAGCAGTACTTC.

The rearrangement links TRBV20-1 to TRBJ2-1, with D perhaps TRBD1 (6 bases). The CDR3 loop spans 15 amino acids. Germline-derived CDR1 and CDR2 are DFQATT and SNEGSKA (reference sequence). V was shortened by 3 bases and J by 5 bases, with 17 bases between the two germline ends. The CDR3 spells CSARTGLVLNNEQFF. The CDR3 nucleotides are TGCAGTGCTAGGACAGGTCTAGTCCTAAACAATGAGCAGTTCTTC.